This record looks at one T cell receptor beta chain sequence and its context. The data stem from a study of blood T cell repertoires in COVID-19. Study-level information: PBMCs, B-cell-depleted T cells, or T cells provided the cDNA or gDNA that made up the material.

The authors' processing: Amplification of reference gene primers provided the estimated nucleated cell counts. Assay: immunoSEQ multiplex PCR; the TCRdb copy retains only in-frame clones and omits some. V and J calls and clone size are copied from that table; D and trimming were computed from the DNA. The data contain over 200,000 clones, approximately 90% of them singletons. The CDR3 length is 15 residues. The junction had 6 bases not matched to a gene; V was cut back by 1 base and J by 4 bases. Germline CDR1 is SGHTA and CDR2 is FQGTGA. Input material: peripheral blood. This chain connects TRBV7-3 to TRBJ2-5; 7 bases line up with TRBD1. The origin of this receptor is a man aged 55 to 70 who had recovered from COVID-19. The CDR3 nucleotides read TGTGCCAGCAGCTTAAACAGGGGTGAGCGAGAGACCCAGTACTTC. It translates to CASSLNRGERETQYF.